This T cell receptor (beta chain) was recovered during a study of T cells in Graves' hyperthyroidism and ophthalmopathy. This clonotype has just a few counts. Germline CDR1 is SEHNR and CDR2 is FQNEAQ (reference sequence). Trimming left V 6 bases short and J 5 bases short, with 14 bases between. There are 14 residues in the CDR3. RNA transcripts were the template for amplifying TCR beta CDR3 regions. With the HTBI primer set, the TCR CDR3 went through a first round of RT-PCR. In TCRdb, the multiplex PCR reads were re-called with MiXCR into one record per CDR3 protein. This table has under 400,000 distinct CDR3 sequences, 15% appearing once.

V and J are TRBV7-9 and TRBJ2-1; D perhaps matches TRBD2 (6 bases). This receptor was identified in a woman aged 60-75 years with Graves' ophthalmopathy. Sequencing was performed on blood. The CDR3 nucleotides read TGTGCCAGCAGTCCCGGGACTGCCGACAATGAGCAGTTCTTC. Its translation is CASSPGTADNEQFF.